This T cell receptor beta chain stems from a study of blood T cell repertoires in COVID-19 (dated by TCRdb to 2020 to 2022). With respect to the entire study: Samples from collaborators originated in the United States, Italy and Spain and spanned both the acute and convalescent phases of COVID-19. The repertoires were released in a freely available public database meant as a resource for research on the immune response to SARS-CoV-2. Subjects who had been exposed to COVID-19, were actively infected with it, or had recovered from it provided the deeply sampled blood TCRbeta repertoires that made up the dataset. HLA class I and class II types, where available, came from metadata supplied by the sample provider rather than from assay-based typing. Sample metadata almost always included a de-identified subject ID, COVID-19 status, age in years and sex. The samples were drawn from two sources: the first 160 participants of the ongoing ImmuneRACE study, and 950 to 1,500 subjects contributed by 6 global collaborators. The material from the prospective study consisted of cDNA or gDNA derived from T cells, B-cell-depleted T cells, or PBMCs. Points the paper makes about the study in general: The amount of clinical and demographic metadata varied by source and participant and was provided uncurated.

Each collaborating institution followed its own protocols to collect whole blood in K2EDTA tubes. Collaborator samples were shipped for TCRbeta analysis as frozen whole blood, isolated PBMCs, or DNA extracted from either sample type. With regard to this clone: The antigen it binds to is not known. The record has no base qualities; no much larger clone is one base away.

From V the trimming removes 5 bases and from J it removes 4 bases, while the gene matches leave 3 bases of the junction unaccounted for. CDR1 and CDR2 were assigned from the germline V gene as SNHLY and FYNNEI. The CDR3 sequence holds 14 residues, the cysteine and phenylalanine included. Here the CDR3 DNA is all that survives: 42 bases in frame from base 1. TCRbeta CDR3 regions were amplified from genomic DNA by means of the immunoSEQ Assay, a bias-controlled multiplex PCR. The authors processed their data as follows. The number of nucleated cells in each sample was estimated by amplification of reference gene primers within the assay. To quantify the absolute abundance of each unique TCRbeta CDR3 rearrangement, sequence reads were collapsed and filtered. For each sample, productive Simpson clonality was calculated by taking the square root of Simpson's diversity index across productive rearrangements. TCRdb retrieved this table from immuneACCESS and kept in-frame rearrangements only. Not all clones are present; in checked studies, unresolved V genes account for under half, and no reason is known for the remainder. That table is the source of V, J and clone size, and D and trimming were worked out from the DNA. This sample is represented by about 41,000 clones; roughly 80% of them were singletons. About 2.6% of the sample comes from the top ten.

This TCR came from an older woman with acute or convalescent COVID-19. The material sequenced was peripheral blood. This chain is built from TRBV2 and TRBJ2-2; TRBD2 fits 8 bases in the junction. The CDR3 reads as follows: CASSKTSGTGELFF. At the DNA level, the sequence is TGTGCCAGCAGTAAAACTAGCGGCACCGGGGAGCTGTTTTTT.